This entry is about one T cell receptor beta chain. Using a J-beta primer mix together with a sample-barcoded 5' primer, a second PCR was run for about 7 to 12 cycles. Using its own MiXCR run on the 5' RACE reads, TCRdb lists one record per CDR3 protein. The table includes more than 1 million distinct CDR3 sequences, around 43% detected once. This entry is derived from a study of blood T cells in healthy people across ages. The CDR3 is made up of 17 amino acids. Germline CDR1 reads LGHDT; CDR2 reads YNNKEL (reference sequence). This sequence originates from a woman aged 55-70 years in good health. The chain links TRBV3-1 to TRBJ2-1, with TRBD1 matching over 7 bases. The J call may be wrong; the DNA end is better matched by TRBJ2-7. The sequencing input was blood. CDR3 sequence: CASSPQGTTSSYNEQYF. DNA of the CDR3: TGTGCCAGCAGCCCACAGGGGACGACCAGCTCCTACAATGAGCAGTACTTC.